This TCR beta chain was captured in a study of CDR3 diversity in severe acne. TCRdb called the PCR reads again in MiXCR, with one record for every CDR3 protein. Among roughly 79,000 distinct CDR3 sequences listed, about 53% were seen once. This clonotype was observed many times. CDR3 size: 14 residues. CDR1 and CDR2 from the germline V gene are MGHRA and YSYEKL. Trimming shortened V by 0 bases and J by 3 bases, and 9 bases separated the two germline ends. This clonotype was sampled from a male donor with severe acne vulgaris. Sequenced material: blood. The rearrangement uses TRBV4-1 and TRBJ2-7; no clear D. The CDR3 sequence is CASSQEQGRYEQYF. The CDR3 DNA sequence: TGCGCCAGCAGCCAAGAACAAGGACGCTACGAGCAGTACTTC.